This paragraph reports one T cell receptor (beta chain). Its specificity is unknown. The data were obtained in a study of blood T cells in healthy people across ages. Regarding the study as a whole: With naive T cell percentage, TCR beta diversity showed a strong correlation. Estimates drawn from one million T cells were deemed to understate diversity.

A second PCR of about 7 to 12 cycles used a sample-barcoded 5' primer and a J-beta primer mix. Each CDR3 protein is one row after TCRdb ran MiXCR on the 5' RACE reads. This sample yields 790,000 or so distinct CDR3 sequences, of which 45% to 70% are seen a single time; under 30% belongs to the top ten. V lost 6 bases to trimming and J lost 6 bases; unmatched junction nucleotides: 9. CDR1 is SGHTA and CDR2 is FQGNSA in the germline V gene. The length of the CDR3 is 15 residues. The V gene is TRBV7-2, the J gene TRBJ2-3; 10 bases fit TRBD2. This TCR derives from a man in his forties in good health. Sequenced material: blood. CDR3 loop: CASSGSGGAWDTQYF. For the CDR3, the DNA is TGTGCCAGCAGTGGGAGCGGGGGGGCTTGGGATACGCAGTATTTT.